Presented here are 15 T cell receptor beta chains from one specimen sequenced in a study of blood T cells in healthy people across ages. A J-beta primer mix and a sample-barcoded 5' primer were used in a second PCR of about 7 to 12 cycles. TCRdb re-called the 5' RACE reads through MiXCR, storing one row per CDR3 protein. The sample includes fewer than 2 million distinct CDR3 sequences, roughly 43% seen only once; the top ten take about 23%. Sequencing was carried out using blood. The receptors come from a human donor in good health.

V and J are TRBV15 and TRBJ2-7; possibly TRBD2 for D (5 bases). V dropped 3 bases and J dropped 6 bases, with 15 bases sitting between them. The CDR3 has 14 amino acids. Germline CDR1 and CDR2: LNHNV and YYDKDF (reference sequence). DNA of the CDR3: TGTGCCACCAGCAGGGGGAGTCGGGGAAGCGAGCAGTACTTC. This sequence encodes CATSRGSRGSEQYF.

This chain joins TRBV5-1 and TRBJ2-1, with D possibly being TRBD2 (5 bases). V lost 4 bases and J lost 12, with 20 bases in between. The CDR3 spans 14 residues. Germline V gene lookup returns CDR1 SGHRS and CDR2 YFSETQ. CDR3 amino acids: CASSTDSFTEGQFF. The CDR3 DNA reads as TGCGCCAGCAGCACGGACTCCTTCACGGAAGGGCAGTTCTTC.

The table lists this clonotype with a few counts. J is TRBJ1-2 and V is TRBV9; 7 bases line up with TRBD1. CDR3 length: 14 residues. Per the germline V gene, CDR1 is SGDLS and CDR2 is YYNGEE. V was clipped by 4 bases and J by 8 bases; unmatched bases: 11. CDR3 protein: CASSPRQGQGGYTF. DNA of the CDR3: TGTGCCAGCAGCCCCCGACAGGGCCAAGGCGGCTACACCTTC.

This chain uses TRBV12-3 or TRBV12-4 with TRBJ2-7, with D maybe TRBD1 (5 bases). V was clipped by 5 bases and J by 4 bases, with 12 bases between them. This CDR3 contains 13 residues. This chain's CDR3 is CASSPGPWYEQYF. The CDR3 DNA reads TGTGCCAGCAGTCCAGGGCCGTGGTACGAGCAGTACTTC.

This clonotype was seen only once. The J gene is TRBJ2-4, the V gene TRBV20-1; TRBD2 matches at 11 bases. The J call could be wrong; TRBJ2-7 is a better fit for the DNA end. The CDR3 consists of 15 residues. Germline V gene data show CDR1 as DFQATT and CDR2 as SNEGSKA (reference sequence). In DNA, the CDR3 is TGCAGTGCCTTAGTAACTAGCGGGGGAGCCTACGAGCAGTACTTC. It translates to CSALVTSGGAYEQYF.

There are many counts of this clonotype. The chain employs TRBV7-2 and TRBJ2-5; TRBD2 matches 12 bases. The germline CDR1 and CDR2 sequences are SGHTA and FQGNSA. The CDR3 is 16 amino acids. V shed 5 bases and J 6 bases; nucleotides not matched to a gene: 10. The CDR3 region is CASSPRTSGERKTQYF. CDR3 DNA sequence: TGTGCCAGCAGCCCCCGGACTAGCGGGGAGAGAAAGACCCAGTACTTC.

This rearrangement joins TRBV7-6 to TRBJ2-6; D remains ambiguous. Germline V gene data show CDR1 as SGHVS and CDR2 as FNYEAQ. This CDR3 region has 17 residues. V dropped 5 bases and J dropped 5 bases, with 19 bases sitting between them. DNA of the CDR3: TGTGCCAGCAGCCCCACTGGGTTTGAACCCTGGGCCAACGTCCTGACTTTC. Amino acids: CASSPTGFEPWANVLTF.

As concerns this clonotype: The junction differs from germline at one of its ends, possibly a read error. The rearrangement uses TRBV20-1 and TRBJ2-7; no reliable D call. The J call is in doubt because the DNA end fits TRBJ2-5 better. Germline CDR1 and CDR2: DFQATT and SNEGSKA (reference sequence). The CDR3 is 11 residues long. CDR3 region: CSAMLQGTQYF. DNA for the CDR3: TGCAGTGCTATGCTGCAAGGGACCCAGTACTTC.

This clonotype was seen a handful of times. This chain uses TRBV15 with TRBJ2-3, with 10 bases that match TRBD1. The junction had 12 bases not matched to a gene; V was cut back by 5 bases and J by 4 bases. This CDR3 region has 17 residues. The germline V gene encodes CDR1 LNHNV and CDR2 YYDKDF (reference sequence). The CDR3 spells CATSGWLTGGASDTQYF. The CDR3 DNA follows: TGTGCCACCAGCGGCTGGTTGACAGGGGGCGCGTCAGATACGCAGTATTTT.

The chain recombines TRBV9 with TRBJ1-6; D perhaps matches TRBD1 (5 bases). Germline V gene data show CDR1 as SGDLS and CDR2 as YYNGEE. Trimming removed 0 bases from V and 8 bases from J, with 12 bases in between. The CDR3 runs to 15 residues. In DNA form, the CDR3 reads TGTGCCAGCAGCGTAGCTCCAGGGAGAGATTCACCCCTCCACTTT. Translated: CASSVAPGRDSPLHF.

The genes are TRBV6-1 and TRBJ1-2; D unresolved. The CDR3 extends over 17 amino acids. Germline V lookup: CDR1 MNHNS, CDR2 SASEGT. Trimming removed 3 bases from V and 2 bases from J, with 19 bases in between. CDR3: CASSDSPAEGLNYGYTF. CDR3 nucleotide sequence: TGTGCCAGCAGTGATTCCCCTGCCGAGGGTTTAAACTATGGCTACACCTTC.

This clonotype was observed a few times. The chain has TRBV27 and TRBJ1-2; possible D gene TRBD1, 5 bases. This CDR3 contains 14 residues. The V and J ends lost 5 bases and 8 bases respectively, with 18 bases between them. The V gene's germline CDR1 is MNHEY and CDR2 SMNVEV (reference sequence). The CDR3, as DNA: TGTGCCAGCAGTACCCTACAGGTGTCGTCCGGCTACACCTTC. Protein product: CASSTLQVSSGYTF.

This clonotype was counted only a few times. This chain uses TRBV7-2 with TRBJ1-5; D is unclear. Germline CDR1 SGHTA, CDR2 FQGNSA. V was clipped by 8 bases and J by 4 bases, with 12 bases between them. The length of the CDR3 is 13 residues. The CDR3 sequence is CASGRSQNQPQHF. In DNA form, the CDR3 reads TGTGCCAGCGGCAGGTCTCAAAATCAGCCCCAGCATTTT.

The chain combines TRBV7-2 with TRBJ2-1, with TRBD2 identical over 9 bases. Losses at the gene ends were 0 bases for V and 4 bases for J; bases not matched to a gene: 4. The CDR3 is made up of 16 amino acids. Germline lookup yields CDR1 SGHTA and CDR2 FQGNSA. CDR3 in DNA: TGTGCCAGCAGCTTAGCACGCGCGGGGGGGTACAATGAGCAGTTCTTC. This codes for CASSLARAGGYNEQFF. Looking up the rest from reference TRBV7-2 and TRBJ2-1 gives the full variable domain: GAGVSQSPSNKVTEKGKDVELRCDPISGHTALYWYRQSLGQGLEFLIYFQGNSAPDKSGLPSDRFSAERTGGSVSTLTIQRTQQEDSAVYLCASSLARAGGYNEQFFGPGTRLTVL.

The gene calls are TRBV9 and TRBJ1-2, with 8 bases identical to TRBD1. The length of the CDR3 is 12 residues. V lost 6 bases to trimming and J lost 6 bases; unmatched junction nucleotides: 4. The germline V gene has CDR1 SGDLS and CDR2 YYNGEE. The CDR3 spells CASNQGAHGYTF. The CDR3 nucleotides are TGTGCCAGCAACCAGGGGGCGCATGGCTACACCTTC.